This T cell receptor (beta chain) was sequenced in a study of early stage breast cancer tumors (dated by TCRdb to between 2016 and 2019). Study-level background: Of the approximately 15 invasive breast tumors, 12 to 13 were found to be estrogen receptor-positive, progesterone receptor-positive and HER2-negative. Across all samples, some 2.8 million templates representing nearly 1,100,000 unique clonotypes were detected. Of the approximately twelve ER+/PR+/HER2- tumors, eight were classified as invasive ductal carcinomas and four as invasive lobular carcinomas. The average read coverage per sample was around 9-fold.

The research as a whole found: Compared with adjacent normal breast tissue, tumors had higher clonality and approximately 2.5-fold greater T cell density. Enriched TCRB sequences shared across patients were found to be mostly commonly generated sequences that were unlikely to play an important role in the tumor microenvironment. Sequencing bulk genomic DNA from unsorted cells could not capture chain pairing or functional markers like CD4, CD8 and FOXP3. Greater similarity was observed between blood and normal breast repertoires than between blood and tumor repertoires, and tumor was distinguished from normal in about 90% of the 16 patients when each tissue was compared with blood. Analysis by tumor subtype was prevented by the small cohort size.

Of note for this clone: Its antigen specificity is not known. There are no base qualities to consult, and no much larger clone falls within one base.

The study profiled bulk TCR beta-chain repertoires in matched peripheral blood, tumor and adjacent normal breast tissue taken from some 17 patients with early-stage breast cancer. Before surgery, about 4.5-11 mL of whole blood was collected into EDTA tubes and then processed within 2 hours. Ficoll-Paque centrifugation in SepMate-50 tubes was used to isolate peripheral blood mononuclear cells. For storage in liquid nitrogen, PBMCs were cryopreserved as aliquots of about 1.9 to 4 million cells in roughly 90% FBS with around 10% DMSO. Genomic DNA was extracted with the Qiagen AllPrep DNA/RNA Mini kit. There are 16 amino acids in the CDR3, from cysteine to phenylalanine inclusive. Only the CDR3 portion is preserved as DNA: 48 bases, with reading frame beginning at the first base. V drops 4 bases and J drops 6 bases, leaving 21 bases in between. The germline V gene sets CDR1 to SGHRS and CDR2 to YFSETQ.

Each sample was amplified as two independent genomic DNA replicates: approximately 0.5 ug for blood and about 1.5 ug for tumor or normal breast. Following the manufacturer's instructions, the ImmunoSeq Intro kit was used to carry out TCRB sequencing on genomic DNA. Multiplex PCR ran about 29 cycles with proprietary primers and spike-in control sequences for absolute quantification. Single-end 150-bp reads were used to sequence an 87-bp fragment spanning the CDR3 plus the flanking V and J genes. Each lane of an Illumina MiSeq running version 3.0 chemistry carried seven multiplexed samples, with two replicates apiece. The authors' analysis ran thus. Raw data were processed with the vendor's proprietary pipeline, and both replicates were merged into a single result per sample. To define clonotypes, the study grouped productive rearrangements that shared the V-gene family, CDR3 amino acid sequence and J-gene segment. Clonality was calculated as 1 minus the normalized Shannon entropy (Pielou evenness) of TCRB abundances. To estimate T cell density, the total number of templates was divided by the number of input cells, which was inferred from the amount of DNA input. Recon with default parameters was used to estimate total repertoire diversity and clonality. A clonotype counted as tumor-enriched if its abundance in tumor exceeded 0.1% and was at least 32-fold higher than its abundance in normal breast. TCRdb obtained this table from immuneACCESS and retained in-frame rearrangements with V and J assigned. These tables miss some clones; where compared with another copy, unresolved V genes account for less than half of the shortfall, and the remainder is unexplained. Clone size and V and J calls were adopted from that table, with D and trimming inferred from the DNA. The sample table lists fewer than 90,000 clones, 65% to 80% of them with a count of one. Together, the top ten hold under 4% of the sample.

Sequencing input: blood. This receptor was taken from a person in their sixties or seventies with breast cancer. The chain links TRBV5-1 with TRBJ2-3, with the D gene tentatively TRBD1 or TRBD2, based on 5 matching bases in each. DNA sequence: TGCGCCAGCAGCGGAACCGGGACCCTCGGGATCGATACGCAGTATTTT. It specifies CASSGTGTLGIDTQYF. The full variable domain, completed from the reference TRBV5-1 and TRBJ2-3 proteins outside the CDR3, reads KAGVTQTPRYLIKTRGQQVTLSCSPISGHRSVSWYQQTPGQGLQFLFEYFSETQRNKGNFPGRFSGRQFSNSRSEMNVSTLELGDSALYLCASSGTGTLGIDTQYFGPGTRLTVL.